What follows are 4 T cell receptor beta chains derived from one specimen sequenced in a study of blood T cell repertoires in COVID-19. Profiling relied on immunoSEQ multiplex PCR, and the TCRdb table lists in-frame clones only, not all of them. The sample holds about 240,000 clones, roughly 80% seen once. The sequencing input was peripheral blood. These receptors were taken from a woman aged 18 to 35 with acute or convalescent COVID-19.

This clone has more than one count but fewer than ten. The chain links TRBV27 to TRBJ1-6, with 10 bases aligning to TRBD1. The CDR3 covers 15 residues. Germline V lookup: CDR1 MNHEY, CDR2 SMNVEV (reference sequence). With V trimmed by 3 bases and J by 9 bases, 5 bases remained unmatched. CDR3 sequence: CASSLGDRGVSPLHF. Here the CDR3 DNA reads TGTGCCAGCAGTTTGGGGGACAGGGGTGTTTCACCCCTCCACTTT.

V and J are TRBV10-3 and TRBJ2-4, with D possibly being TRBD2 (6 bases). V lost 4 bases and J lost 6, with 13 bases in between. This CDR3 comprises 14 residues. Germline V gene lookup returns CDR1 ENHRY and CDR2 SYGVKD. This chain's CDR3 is CAISVGGAGNIQYF. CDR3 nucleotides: TGTGCCATCAGTGTAGGCGGGGCAGGAAACATTCAGTACTTC.

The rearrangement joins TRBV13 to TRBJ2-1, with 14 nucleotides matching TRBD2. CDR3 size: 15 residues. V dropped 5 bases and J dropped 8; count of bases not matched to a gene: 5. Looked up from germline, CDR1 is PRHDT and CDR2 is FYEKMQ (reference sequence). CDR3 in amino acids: CASSLAGLAGDEQFF. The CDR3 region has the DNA TGTGCCAGCAGCCTAGCGGGACTAGCGGGAGATGAGCAGTTCTTC. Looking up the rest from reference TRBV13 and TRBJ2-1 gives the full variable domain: AAGVIQSPRHLIKEKRETATLKCYPIPRHDTVYWYQQGPGQDPQFLISFYEKMQSDKGSIPDRFSAQQFSDYHSELNMSSLELGDSALYFCASSLAGLAGDEQFFGPGTRLTVL.

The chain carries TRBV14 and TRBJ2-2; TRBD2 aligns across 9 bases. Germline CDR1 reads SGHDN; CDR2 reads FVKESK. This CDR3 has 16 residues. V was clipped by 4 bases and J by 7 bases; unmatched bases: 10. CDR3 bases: TGTGCCAGCAGCCTTCCGGGACTAGCACGAGGCGGGGAGCTGTTTTTT. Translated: CASSLPGLARGGELFF.